This T cell receptor (beta chain) was recovered during a study of cytomegalovirus exposure and HLA in healthy donors. Whole-study results and caveats: It was fewer than 200 TCR beta chains that were listed as cytomegalovirus-associated. An analysis was carried out at a later point. It showed that HLA-associated TCR beta chains were more clonally expanded than equally common non-associated chains.

The CDR3 contains 15 residues. Looked up from germline, CDR1 is MDHEN and CDR2 is SYDVKM. Between the trimmed V and J ends, which lost 1 base and 2 bases, there was a span of 11 bases. Each donor's status was that of a healthy bone marrow donor. Comments on this clone: The antigen is not known.

The primer mix had 60 Vbeta and 13 Jbeta primers. The repertoire was sequenced with immunoSEQ multiplex PCR; TCRdb's copy has only in-frame clones and lacks some. This table has about 140,000 clones, approximately 65% appearing once. This sequence originates from a woman aged 60 to 75 in good health and CMV-seronegative. V is TRBV28 and J is TRBJ2-5; D possibly corresponds to TRBD1 (6 bases). Sequencing was carried out using PBMCs. In DNA form, the CDR3 reads TGTGCCAGCAGTTTATCGGCCAGGGGACAAGAGACCCAGTACTTC. This encodes CASSLSARGQETQYF.